These 15 T cell receptor beta chains originate from one sample sequenced in a study of blood T cell repertoires in COVID-19. Profiling relied on immunoSEQ multiplex PCR, and the TCRdb table lists in-frame clones only, not all of them. Counted here are under 200,000 clones, around 88% occurring once; the ten biggest clones make up 3.6%. The sample was PBMCs or T cells enriched from blood (not recorded which). The receptor source for this set is a woman aged 45 to 65 in a cohort exposed to, infected with or recovered from COVID-19 (not recorded which).

J is TRBJ1-2 and V is TRBV5-1; 8 positions agree with TRBD1. This CDR3 contains 13 residues. The germline CDR1 and CDR2 sequences are SGHRS and YFSETQ. With V trimmed by 4 bases and J by 6 bases, 5 bases remained unmatched. CDR3 amino acids: CASSIGQGDGYTF. CDR3 DNA: TGCGCCAGCAGCATAGGACAGGGAGATGGCTACACCTTC.

The chain has TRBV27 and TRBJ2-3; 8 bases are shared with TRBD1. The CDR3 has 12 amino acids. CDR1 is MNHEY and CDR2 is SMNVEV in the germline V gene (reference sequence). V shed 6 bases and J 8 bases; nucleotides not matched to a gene: 4. The CDR3 region is CASSQTGGTQYF. The CDR3, as DNA: TGTGCCAGCAGCCAAACAGGGGGTACGCAGTATTTT.

The chain couples TRBV5-1 to TRBJ2-1; D perhaps matches TRBD2 (6 bases). In germline, CDR1 is SGHRS, CDR2 YFSETQ. CDR3 length: 16 residues. V gave up 2 bases and J gave up 1 base, with 13 bases separating them. The CDR3 reads CASSFVGGTSYNEQFF. In DNA form, the CDR3 reads TGCGCCAGCAGCTTTGTTGGCGGGACGTCCTACAATGAGCAGTTCTTC. Looking up the rest from reference TRBV5-1 and TRBJ2-1 gives the full variable domain: KAGVTQTPRYLIKTRGQQVTLSCSPISGHRSVSWYQQTPGQGLQFLFEYFSETQRNKGNFPGRFSGRQFSNSRSEMNVSTLELGDSALYLCASSFVGGTSYNEQFFGPGTRLTVL.

The V call is TRBV24-1, the J call TRBJ1-5; D gene uncertain. The germline V gene encodes CDR1 KGHDR and CDR2 SFDVKD. The CDR3 totals 16 residues. With 3 bases removed from V and 4 bases from J, the gap between germline ends came to 15 bases. CDR3 in amino acids: CATSDAGSTANQPQHF. For the CDR3, the DNA is TGTGCCACCAGTGATGCAGGATCTACGGCAAATCAGCCCCAGCATTTT.

The rearrangement links TRBV5-1 to TRBJ2-7; 8 positions match TRBD2. Per the germline V gene, CDR1 is SGHRS and CDR2 is YFSETQ. J gave up 6 bases and V 4 bases, and 12 bases lay outside the gene matches. The CDR3 runs to 15 residues. CDR3 region: CASSQGTSHAGEQYF. CDR3 nucleotides: TGCGCCAGCAGCCAGGGGACTAGTCACGCGGGCGAGCAGTACTTC.

CDR3 protein: CASSLETGTGELFF. CDR3 nucleotide sequence: TGTGCCAGCAGCTTGGAAACGGGCACCGGGGAGCTGTTTTTT. The chain carries TRBV5-4 and TRBJ2-2; no clear D gene. The CDR3 runs to 14 residues. Trimming took 0 bases from V and 4 from J, leaving 7 bases between them. Germline V CDR1 and CDR2: SGHNT, YYREEE (reference sequence).

The chain combines TRBV6-5 with TRBJ1-5; 11 bases agree with TRBD1. CDR1 and CDR2 (germline): MNHEY, SVGAGI. The junction had 8 bases not matched to a gene; V was cut back by 7 bases and J by 6 bases. The CDR3 length is 15 residues. The CDR3 loop reads CASIFGQGASQPQHF. In nucleotides, the CDR3 is TGTGCCAGCATCTTCGGACAGGGGGCCAGTCAGCCCCAGCATTTT.

The V gene is TRBV4-3, the J gene TRBJ2-2; D is unresolved. The germline V gene has CDR1 LGHNA and CDR2 YSLEER. This CDR3 comprises 15 residues. V was clipped by 0 bases and J by 4 bases, with 9 bases between them. The CDR3 sequence: CASSQDPSITGELFF. The CDR3 nucleotides are TGCGCCAGCAGCCAAGACCCGAGTATCACCGGGGAGCTGTTTTTT.

Here the CDR3 reads CSVEVTGGNYGYTF. The CDR3 DNA reads as TGCAGCGTTGAAGTCACAGGGGGCAACTATGGCTACACCTTC. V is TRBV29-1 and J is TRBJ1-2, with 9 bases fitting TRBD1. J gave up 2 bases and V 1 base, and 2 bases lay outside the gene matches. Germline V gene sequence: CDR1 SQVTM, CDR2 ANQGSEA. The CDR3 totals 14 residues.

CDR3 loop: CASSENLAGGYNSPLHF. The CDR3 coding sequence is TGTGCCAGCAGTGAAAATTTGGCAGGGGGTTATAATTCACCCCTCCACTTT. The V and J genes are TRBV6-1 and TRBJ1-6; 7 bases are shared with TRBD1. V shed 2 bases and J 4 bases; nucleotides not matched to a gene: 8. The CDR3 is 17 amino acids. Per germline, CDR1 MNHNS and CDR2 SASEGT.

CDR3 bases: TGTGCCAGCAGCTTAATGCGGAGCGGGGGGTATAGCACAGATACGCAGTATTTT. Translated, it gives CASSLMRSGGYSTDTQYF. The chain employs TRBV7-2 and TRBJ2-3; the match to TRBD2 covers 9 bases. V shed 2 bases, J shed 0 bases, and the junction held 9 bases outside the gene matches. Germline V gene sequence: CDR1 SGHTA, CDR2 FQGNSA. This CDR3 spans 18 amino acids.

The chain couples TRBV9 to TRBJ2-5; D unclear. CDR1 is SGDLS, CDR2 YYNGEE, per germline. The germline V and J ends were trimmed by 0 bases and 7 bases, with 19 bases remaining between them. CDR3 length: 16 residues. The CDR3 DNA reads as TGTGCCAGCAGCGTAGCTGGCGGTCTAGGTATCGGGACCCAGTACTTC. It codes for CASSVAGGLGIGTQYF.

The V call is TRBV6-6, the J call TRBJ1-6; 7 nucleotides agree with TRBD1. The junction had 9 bases not matched to a gene; V was cut back by 5 bases and J by 8 bases. This CDR3 has 15 residues. Germline lookup yields CDR1 MNHNY and CDR2 SVGAGI (reference sequence). DNA for the CDR3: TGTGCCAGCAGTACGACAGGGTATTCAGATTCACCCCTCCACTTT. Protein product: CASSTTGYSDSPLHF.

The chain employs TRBV6-5 and TRBJ1-5, with D hard to call. Trimming shortened V by 8 bases and J by 4 bases, and 6 bases separated the two germline ends. In germline, CDR1 is MNHEY, CDR2 SVGAGI. The CDR3 consists of 11 residues. The CDR3: CASGDNQPQHF. The CDR3, as DNA: TGTGCCAGCGGAGATAATCAGCCCCAGCATTTT.

V and J are TRBV12-3 or TRBV12-4 and TRBJ1-1; D is ambiguous. Trimming removed 6 bases at V and 0 bases at J, with 8 bases between. The CDR3 is 13 amino acids. The CDR3: CASSKPLNTEAFF. In nucleotides, the CDR3 is TGTGCCAGCAGCAAGCCCTTGAACACTGAAGCTTTCTTT.